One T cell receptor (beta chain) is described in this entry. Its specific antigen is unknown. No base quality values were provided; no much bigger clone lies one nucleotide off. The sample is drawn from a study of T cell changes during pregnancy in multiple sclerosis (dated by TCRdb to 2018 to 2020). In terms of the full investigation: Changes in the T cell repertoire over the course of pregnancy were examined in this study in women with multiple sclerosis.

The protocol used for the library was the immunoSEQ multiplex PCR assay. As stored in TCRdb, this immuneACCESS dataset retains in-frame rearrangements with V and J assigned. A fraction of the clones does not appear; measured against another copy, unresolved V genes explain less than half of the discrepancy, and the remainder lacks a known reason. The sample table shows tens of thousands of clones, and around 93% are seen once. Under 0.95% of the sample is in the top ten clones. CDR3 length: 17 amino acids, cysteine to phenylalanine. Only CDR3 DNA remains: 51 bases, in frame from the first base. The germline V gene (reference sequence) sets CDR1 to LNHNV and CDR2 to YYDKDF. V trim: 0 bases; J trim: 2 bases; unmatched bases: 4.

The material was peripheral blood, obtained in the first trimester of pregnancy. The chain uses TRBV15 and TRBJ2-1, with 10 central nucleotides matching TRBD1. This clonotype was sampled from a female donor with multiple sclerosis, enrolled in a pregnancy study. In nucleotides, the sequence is TGTGCCACCAGCAGAGATCCCGGACAGGGGGCCTACAATGAGCAGTTCTTC. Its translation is CATSRDPGQGAYNEQFF.